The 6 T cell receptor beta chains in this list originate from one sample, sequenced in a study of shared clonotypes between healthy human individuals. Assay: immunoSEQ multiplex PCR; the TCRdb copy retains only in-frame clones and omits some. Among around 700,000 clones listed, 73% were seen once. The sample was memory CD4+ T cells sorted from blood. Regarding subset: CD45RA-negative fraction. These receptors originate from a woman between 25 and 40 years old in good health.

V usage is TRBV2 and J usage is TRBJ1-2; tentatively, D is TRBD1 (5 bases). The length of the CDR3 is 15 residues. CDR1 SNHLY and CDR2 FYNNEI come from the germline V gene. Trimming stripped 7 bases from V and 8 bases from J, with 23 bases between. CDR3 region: CASTPEMGGAWGYTF. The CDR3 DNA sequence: TGTGCCAGCACCCCCGAGATGGGAGGGGCGTGGGGCTACACCTTC. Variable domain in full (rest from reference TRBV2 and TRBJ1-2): EPEVTQTPSHQVTQMGQEVILRCVPISNHLYFYWYRQILGQKVEFLVSFYNNEISEKSEIFDDQFSVERPDGSNFTLKIRSTKLEDSAMYFCASTPEMGGAWGYTFGSGTRLTVV.

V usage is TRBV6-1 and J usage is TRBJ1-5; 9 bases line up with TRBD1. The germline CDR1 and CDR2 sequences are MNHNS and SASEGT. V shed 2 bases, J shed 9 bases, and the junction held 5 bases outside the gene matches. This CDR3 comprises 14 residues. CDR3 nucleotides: TGTGCCAGCAGTGAAAGCACAGGGGGCTTGCCCCAGCATTTT. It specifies CASSESTGGLPQHF.

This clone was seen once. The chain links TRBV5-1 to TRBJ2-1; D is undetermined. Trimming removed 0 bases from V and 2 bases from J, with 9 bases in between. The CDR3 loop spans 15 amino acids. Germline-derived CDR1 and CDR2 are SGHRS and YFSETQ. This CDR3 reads CASSLADSTYNEQFF. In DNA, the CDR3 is TGCGCCAGCAGCTTGGCCGACTCCACCTACAATGAGCAGTTCTTC.

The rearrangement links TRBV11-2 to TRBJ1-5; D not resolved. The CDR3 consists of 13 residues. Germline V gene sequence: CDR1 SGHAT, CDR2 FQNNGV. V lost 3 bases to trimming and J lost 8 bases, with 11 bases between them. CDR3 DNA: TGTGCCAGCAGCTTTTTCGGTGGAGAGCCCCAGCATTTT. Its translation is CASSFFGGEPQHF. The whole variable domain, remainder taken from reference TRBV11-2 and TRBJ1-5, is EAGVAQSPRYKIIEKRQSVAFWCNPISGHATLYWYQQILGQGPKLLIQFQNNGVVDDSQLPKDRFSAERLKGVDSTLKIQPAKLEDSAVYLCASSFFGGEPQHFGDGTRLSIL.

CDR3 sequence: CASSGWTDAYNEQFF. Here the CDR3 DNA reads TGTGCCAGCAGTGGTTGGACGGATGCCTACAATGAGCAGTTCTTC. This chain joins TRBV6-1 and TRBJ2-1; no definite D call. V was shortened by 4 bases and J by 2 bases, with 12 bases between the two germline ends. Germline CDR1 reads MNHNS; CDR2 reads SASEGT. The CDR3 is made up of 15 amino acids.

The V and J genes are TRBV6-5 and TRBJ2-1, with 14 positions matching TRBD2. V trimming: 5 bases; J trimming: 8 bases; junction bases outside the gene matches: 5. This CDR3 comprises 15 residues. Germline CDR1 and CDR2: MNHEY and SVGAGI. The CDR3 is CASSKGLAGDHEQFF. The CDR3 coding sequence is TGTGCCAGCAGTAAGGGACTAGCGGGAGATCATGAGCAGTTCTTC.